Listed below are T cell receptor beta chains from one sample, sequenced in a study of blood T cell repertoires in COVID-19. Libraries were prepared by immunoSEQ multiplex PCR; TCRdb keeps only in-frame clonotypes and omits some of them. This table holds roughly 120,000 clones, about 92% found once. The sample taken for sequencing was peripheral blood. These receptors came from a man aged 50-60 years with active COVID-19. The CDR3 runs from the conserved cysteine through the conserved F or W. The order of the fields is J gene, V gene, D gene, clone size, CDR3 protein, CDR3 DNA. The D gene is left open where the match is weak. Clone size is given for some rows only: seen once, a few or many times, or a class if the clone is expanded.

>TRBJ1-4|TRBV5-4|TRBD1|-
CASSLDRGQEKLFF
TGTGCCAGCAGCTTGGACAGGGGGCAGGAAAAACTGTTTTTT
>TRBJ2-1|TRBV7-6|TRBD2|-
CASSLGGREIGNEQFF
TGTGCCAGCAGCTTAGGCGGGCGGGAGATCGGCAATGAGCAGTTCTTC
>TRBJ2-7|TRBV4-1|-|-
CASSQEGIPPYEQYF
TGCGCCAGCAGCCAAGAGGGCATCCCGCCCTACGAGCAGTACTTC
>TRBJ1-4|TRBV2|-|-
CASTRALPNEKLFF
TGTGCCAGCACTCGCGCTCTACCTAATGAAAAACTGTTTTTT
>TRBJ1-5|TRBV19|-|-
CASRVQDNQPQHF
TGTGCCAGTAGGGTCCAGGACAATCAGCCCCAGCATTTT
>TRBJ1-1|TRBV11-2|-|-
CASSRDRNTEAFF
TGTGCCAGCAGCCGAGACAGGAACACTGAAGCTTTCTTT
>TRBJ2-5|TRBV18|TRBD1|-
CASSPGQGAQFMPPGYF
TGTGCCAGCTCACCCGGACAGGGGGCCCAATTCATGCCCCCAGGGTACTTC
>TRBJ2-3|TRBV7-8|TRBD2|-
CASSLRRLAGGPTDTQYF
TGTGCCAGCAGCCTCAGAAGACTAGCGGGAGGGCCTACAGATACGCAGTATTTT
>TRBJ2-3|TRBV5-5|TRBD2|-
CASLAETGVAGVRGTDTQYF
TGTGCCAGCCTAGCCGAGACGGGAGTAGCGGGGGTTCGGGGCACAGATACGCAGTATTTT
>TRBJ2-1|TRBV6-5|-|-
CASSYNSGVYNEQFF
TGTGCCAGCAGTTACAATTCGGGAGTTTACAATGAGCAGTTCTTC
>TRBJ2-2|TRBV5-8|-|once
CASIGERLAGELFF
TGTGCCAGCATTGGGGAGAGGTTGGCCGGGGAGCTGTTTTTT
>TRBJ2-5|TRBV2|-|-
CASRRDSAQETQYF
TGTGCCAGCAGGCGAGACAGCGCGCAAGAGACCCAGTACTTC
>TRBJ1-5|TRBV10-2|-|-
CASSEVHGNQPQHF
TGCGCCAGCAGTGAGGTACACGGCAATCAGCCCCAGCATTTT
>TRBJ2-1|TRBV5-4|TRBD2|-
CASSLYGASGRGRNEQFF
TGTGCCAGCAGCTTGTACGGGGCTAGCGGGAGAGGGCGCAATGAGCAGTTCTTC
>TRBJ2-1|TRBV24-1|-|-
CATSDPLNEQFF
TGTGCCACCAGTGACCCGCTAAATGAGCAGTTCTTC
>TRBJ2-7|TRBV3-1/TRBV3-2|-|-
CASSQAAPGSYEQYF
TGTGCCAGCAGCCAAGCGGCCCCGGGGTCCTACGAGCAGTACTTC
>TRBJ2-5|TRBV13|-|-
CASSLPHQETQYF
TGTGCCAGCAGCTTACCCCATCAAGAGACCCAGTACTTC
>TRBJ1-4|TRBV10-2|-|-
CASWSNEKLFF
TGCGCCAGCTGGAGTAATGAAAAACTGTTTTTT
>TRBJ2-1|TRBV5-4|TRBD2|-
CASSLGTSGVDSYNEQFF
TGTGCCAGCAGCTTGGGGACTAGCGGGGTAGACTCCTACAATGAGCAGTTCTTC
>TRBJ1-2|TRBV12-3/TRBV12-4|-|-
CASSLSGTYGYTF
TGTGCCAGCAGTTTAAGCGGGACCTATGGCTACACCTTC
>TRBJ2-5|TRBV2|-|-
CASTEGETQYF
TGTGCCAGCACCGAGGGAGAGACCCAGTACTTC
>TRBJ2-2|TRBV9|-|-
CASSPKSTGELFF
TGTGCCAGCAGCCCGAAGAGCACCGGGGAGCTGTTTTTT
>TRBJ2-5|TRBV7-7|TRBD2|-
CASSSLLAGIETQYF
TGTGCCAGCAGCTCCCTCCTAGCGGGAATCGAGACCCAGTACTTC
>TRBJ2-6|TRBV5-1|TRBD1|-
CASSNTTGPTRSGANVLTF
TGCGCCAGCAGCAACACGACAGGGCCCACGCGGTCTGGGGCCAACGTCCTGACTTTC
>TRBJ1-5|TRBV24-1|TRBD1|-
CATSAGTVSNQPQHF
TGTGCCACCAGTGCCGGGACAGTTAGCAATCAGCCCCAGCATTTT
>TRBJ1-2|TRBV6-6|-|-
CASTNSYGYTF
TGTGCCAGCACCAACAGCTATGGCTACACCTTC